This T cell receptor beta chain comes out of a study of a mutant IDH1 vaccine in newly diagnosed glioma. In the study overall: Treated patients, averaging roughly 40 years, were roughly 60% male and about 40% female. Patients got radiotherapy, temozolomide, or both beforehand, and most got both.

The time point denotes: week 5, during vaccination. With topical imiquimod, each dose of the vaccine consisted of 300 ug of mutant IDH1 20-mer peptide. The donors' diagnosis was new WHO grade 3 or 4 astrocytoma that was IDH1-mutant and ATRX-lost. This clone was observed once. The antigen is undetermined. The repertoire was sequenced with immunoSEQ multiplex PCR; TCRdb's copy has only in-frame clones and lacks some. This table has roughly 51,000 clones, approximately 82% appearing once. Germline CDR1 and CDR2: SQVTM and ANQGSEA. This CDR3 is built from 13 residues. Trimming took off 6 bases at V and 4 bases at J, with 13 bases between the two ends.

The chain employs TRBV29-1 and TRBJ2-1; D uncertain. This TCR was sampled from a woman under 30 with glioma. Some clones in this sample may be carry-over from other donors' samples. The sample was PBMCs, taken from a glioma patient whose treatment included an IDH1 peptide vaccine. CDR3 protein: CSVGRRLYNEQFF. The CDR3 DNA is TGCAGCGTCGGACGCCGGTTGTACAATGAGCAGTTCTTC.